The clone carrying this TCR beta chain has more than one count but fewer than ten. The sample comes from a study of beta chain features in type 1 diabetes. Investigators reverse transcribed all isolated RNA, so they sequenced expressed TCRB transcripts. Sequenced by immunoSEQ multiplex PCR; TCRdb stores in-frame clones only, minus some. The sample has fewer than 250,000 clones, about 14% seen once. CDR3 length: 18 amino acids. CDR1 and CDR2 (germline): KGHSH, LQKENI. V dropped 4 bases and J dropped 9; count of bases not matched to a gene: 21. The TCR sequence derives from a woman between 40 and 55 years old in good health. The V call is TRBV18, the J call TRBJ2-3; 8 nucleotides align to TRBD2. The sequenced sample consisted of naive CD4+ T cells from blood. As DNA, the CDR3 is TGTGCCAGCTCACTCCAGCAGGATAGCGGGATCTCTCATTCAACGCAGTATTTT. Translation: CASSLQQDSGISHSTQYF.